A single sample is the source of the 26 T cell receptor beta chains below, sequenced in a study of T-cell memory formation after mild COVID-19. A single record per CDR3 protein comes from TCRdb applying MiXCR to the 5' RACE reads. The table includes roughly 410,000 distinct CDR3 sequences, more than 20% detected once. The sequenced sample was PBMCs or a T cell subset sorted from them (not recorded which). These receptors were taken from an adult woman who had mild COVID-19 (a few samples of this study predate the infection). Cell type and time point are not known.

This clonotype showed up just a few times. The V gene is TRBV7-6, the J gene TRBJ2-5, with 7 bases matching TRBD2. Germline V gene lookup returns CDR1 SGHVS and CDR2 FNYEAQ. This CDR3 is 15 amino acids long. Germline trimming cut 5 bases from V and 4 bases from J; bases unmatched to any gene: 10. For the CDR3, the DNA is TGTGCCAGCAGCACGGGACTATACCCCTCAGAGACCCAGTACTTC. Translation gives CASSTGLYPSETQYF.

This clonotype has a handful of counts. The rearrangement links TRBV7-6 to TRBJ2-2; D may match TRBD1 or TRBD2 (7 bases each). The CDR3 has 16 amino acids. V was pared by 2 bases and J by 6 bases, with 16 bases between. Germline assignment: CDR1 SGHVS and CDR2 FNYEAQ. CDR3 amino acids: CASSLIQGGSSGELFF. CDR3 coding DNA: TGTGCCAGCAGCTTAATCCAGGGGGGGTCGTCCGGGGAGCTGTTTTTT.

The CDR3 loop is CASSSGALVNEQFF. As DNA, the CDR3 is TGCGCCAGCAGTTCAGGGGCCCTGGTCAATGAGCAGTTCTTC. This chain uses TRBV5-1 with TRBJ2-1; D might be TRBD1 (6 bases). The CDR3 runs 14 residues. Trimming stripped 5 bases from V and 6 bases from J, with 15 bases between. Germline V gene sequence: CDR1 SGHRS, CDR2 YFSETQ. Looking up the rest from reference TRBV5-1 and TRBJ2-1 gives the full variable domain: KAGVTQTPRYLIKTRGQQVTLSCSPISGHRSVSWYQQTPGQGLQFLFEYFSETQRNKGNFPGRFSGRQFSNSRSEMNVSTLELGDSALYLCASSSGALVNEQFFGPGTRLTVL.

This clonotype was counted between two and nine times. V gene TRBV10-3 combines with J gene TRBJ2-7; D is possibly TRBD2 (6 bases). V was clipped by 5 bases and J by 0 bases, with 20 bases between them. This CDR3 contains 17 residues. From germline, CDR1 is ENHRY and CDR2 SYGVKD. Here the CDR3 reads CAISTQIGTPSSYEQYF. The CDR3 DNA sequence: TGTGCCATCAGTACTCAAATAGGGACTCCAAGCTCCTACGAGCAGTACTTC.

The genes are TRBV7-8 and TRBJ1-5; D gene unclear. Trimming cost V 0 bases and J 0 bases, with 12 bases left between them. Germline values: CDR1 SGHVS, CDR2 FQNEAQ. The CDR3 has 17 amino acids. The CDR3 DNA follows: TGTGCCAGCAGCTTAGCGGCGTCAGGTCATAGCAATCAGCCCCAGCATTTT. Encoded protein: CASSLAASGHSNQPQHF.

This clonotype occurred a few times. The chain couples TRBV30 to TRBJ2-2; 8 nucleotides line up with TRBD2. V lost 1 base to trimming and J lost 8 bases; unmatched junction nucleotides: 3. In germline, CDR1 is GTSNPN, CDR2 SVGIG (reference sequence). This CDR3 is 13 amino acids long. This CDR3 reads CAWSGGRSGELFF. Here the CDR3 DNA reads TGTGCCTGGAGTGGCGGGAGGTCAGGGGAGCTGTTTTTT.

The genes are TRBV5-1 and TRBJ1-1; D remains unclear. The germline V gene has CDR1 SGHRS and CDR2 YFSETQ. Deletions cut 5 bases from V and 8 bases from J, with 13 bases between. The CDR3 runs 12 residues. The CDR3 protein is CASRQDLSEAFF. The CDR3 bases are TGCGCCAGCAGGCAAGACTTATCCGAAGCTTTCTTT.

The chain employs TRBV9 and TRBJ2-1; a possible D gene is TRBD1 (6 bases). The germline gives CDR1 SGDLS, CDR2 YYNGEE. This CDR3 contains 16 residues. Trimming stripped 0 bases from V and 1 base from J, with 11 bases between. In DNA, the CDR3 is TGTGCCAGCAGCGTAGCTGGGACACCTTCCTACAATGAGCAGTTCTTC. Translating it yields CASSVAGTPSYNEQFF.

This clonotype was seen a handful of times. The CDR3 DNA is TGTGCCACAGCGACCGGGGAGGGCTATGGCTACACCTTC. Its protein is CATATGEGYGYTF. The chain is built from TRBV6-5 and TRBJ1-2; no firm D call. V lost 10 bases to trimming and J lost 4 bases, with 16 bases between them. The CDR3 covers 13 residues. Germline CDR1 MNHEY, CDR2 SVGAGI.

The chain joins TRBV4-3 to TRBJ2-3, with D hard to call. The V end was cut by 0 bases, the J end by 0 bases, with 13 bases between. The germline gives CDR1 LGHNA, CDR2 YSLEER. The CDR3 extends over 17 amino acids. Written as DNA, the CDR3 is TGCGCCAGCAGCCAAGACTCAGGCAGGTTTAGCACAGATACGCAGTATTTT. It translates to CASSQDSGRFSTDTQYF.

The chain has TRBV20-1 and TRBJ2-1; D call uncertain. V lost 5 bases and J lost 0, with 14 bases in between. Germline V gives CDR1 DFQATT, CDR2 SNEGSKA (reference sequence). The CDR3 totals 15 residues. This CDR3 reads CSALRTESSYNEQFF. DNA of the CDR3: TGCAGTGCTCTACGGACGGAAAGCTCCTACAATGAGCAGTTCTTC.

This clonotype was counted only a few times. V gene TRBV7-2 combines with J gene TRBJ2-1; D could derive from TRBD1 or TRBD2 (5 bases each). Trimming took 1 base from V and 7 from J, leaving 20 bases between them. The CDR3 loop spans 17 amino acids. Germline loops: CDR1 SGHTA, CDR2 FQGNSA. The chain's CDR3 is CASSLVSSIGGRNEQFF. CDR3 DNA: TGTGCCAGCAGCTTAGTCTCTAGCATTGGGGGAAGGAATGAGCAGTTCTTC.

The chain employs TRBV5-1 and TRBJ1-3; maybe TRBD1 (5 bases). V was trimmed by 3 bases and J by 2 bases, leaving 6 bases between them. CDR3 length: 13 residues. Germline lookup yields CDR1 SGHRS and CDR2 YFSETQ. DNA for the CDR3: TGCGCCAGCAGCTCAGGGACTGGAAACACCATATATTTT. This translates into CASSSGTGNTIYF.

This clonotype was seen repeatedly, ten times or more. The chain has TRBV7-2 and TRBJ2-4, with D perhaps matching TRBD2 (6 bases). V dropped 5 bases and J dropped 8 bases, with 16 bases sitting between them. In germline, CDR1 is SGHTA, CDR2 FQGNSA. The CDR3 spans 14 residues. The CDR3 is CASSRRGRGDIQYF. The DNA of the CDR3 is TGTGCCAGCAGCCGGAGGGGTAGAGGGGACATTCAGTACTTC.

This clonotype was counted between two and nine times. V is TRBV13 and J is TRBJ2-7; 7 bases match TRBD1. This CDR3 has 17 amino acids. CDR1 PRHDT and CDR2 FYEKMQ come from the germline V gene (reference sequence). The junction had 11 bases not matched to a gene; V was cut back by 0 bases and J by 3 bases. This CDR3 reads CASSLGKYRGINYEQYF. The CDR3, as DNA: TGTGCCAGCAGCTTAGGGAAATACAGGGGAATTAACTACGAGCAGTACTTC.

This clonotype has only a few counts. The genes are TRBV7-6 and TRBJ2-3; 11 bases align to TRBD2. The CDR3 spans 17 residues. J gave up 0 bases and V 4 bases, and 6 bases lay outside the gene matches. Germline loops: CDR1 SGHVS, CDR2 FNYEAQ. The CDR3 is CASSSRLAGISTDTQYF. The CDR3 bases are TGTGCCAGCAGCTCCAGACTAGCGGGAATTAGCACAGATACGCAGTATTTT.

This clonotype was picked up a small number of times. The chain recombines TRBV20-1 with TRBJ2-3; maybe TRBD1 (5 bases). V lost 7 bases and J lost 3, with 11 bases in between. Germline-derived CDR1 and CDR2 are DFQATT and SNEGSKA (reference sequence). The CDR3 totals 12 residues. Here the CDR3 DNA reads TGCAGTGTCCATCCAGGGACAGATACGCAGTATTTT. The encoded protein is CSVHPGTDTQYF.

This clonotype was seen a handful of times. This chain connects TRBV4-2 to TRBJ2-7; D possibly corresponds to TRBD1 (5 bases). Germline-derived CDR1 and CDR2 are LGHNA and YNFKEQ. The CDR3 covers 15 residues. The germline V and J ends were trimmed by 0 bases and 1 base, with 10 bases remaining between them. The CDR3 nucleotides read TGTGCCAGCAGCCAAGAGACAGCCCCTTCCTACGAGCAGTACTTC. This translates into CASSQETAPSYEQYF.

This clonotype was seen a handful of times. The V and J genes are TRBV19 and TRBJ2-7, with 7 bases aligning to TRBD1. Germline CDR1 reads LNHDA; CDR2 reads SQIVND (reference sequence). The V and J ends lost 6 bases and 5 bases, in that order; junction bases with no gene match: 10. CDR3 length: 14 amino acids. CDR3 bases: TGTGCCAGTAGCGGACAGGCAAGCCGCGACGAGCAGTACTTC. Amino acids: CASSGQASRDEQYF. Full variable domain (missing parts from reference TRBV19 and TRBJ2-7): DGGITQSPKYLFRKEGQNVTLSCEQNLNHDAMYWYRQDPGQGLRLIYYSQIVNDFQKGDIAEGYSVSREKKESFPLTVTSAQKNPTAFYLCASSGQASRDEQYFGPGTRLTVT.

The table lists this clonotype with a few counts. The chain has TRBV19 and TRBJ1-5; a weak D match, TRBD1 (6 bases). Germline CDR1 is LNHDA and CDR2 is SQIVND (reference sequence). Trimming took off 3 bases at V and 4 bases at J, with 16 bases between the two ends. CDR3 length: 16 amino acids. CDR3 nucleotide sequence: TGTGCCAGTAGTATCAATGGGGGGCGACGAAATCAGCCCCAGCATTTT. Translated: CASSINGGRRNQPQHF.

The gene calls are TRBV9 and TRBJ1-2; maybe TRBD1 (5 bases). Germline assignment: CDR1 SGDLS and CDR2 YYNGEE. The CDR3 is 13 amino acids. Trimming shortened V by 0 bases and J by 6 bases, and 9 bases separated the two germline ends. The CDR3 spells CASSVGQLDGYTF. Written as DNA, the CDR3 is TGTGCCAGCAGCGTAGGACAGCTCGATGGCTACACCTTC.

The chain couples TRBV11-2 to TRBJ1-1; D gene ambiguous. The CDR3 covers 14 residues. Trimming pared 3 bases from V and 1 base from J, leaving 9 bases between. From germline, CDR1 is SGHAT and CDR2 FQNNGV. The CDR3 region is CASSFNYGNTEAFF. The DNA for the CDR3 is TGTGCCAGCAGCTTTAACTACGGGAACACTGAAGCTTTCTTT.

CDR3 amino acids: CASSFPLPGQEYNEQFF. For the CDR3, the DNA is TGTGCCAGCAGCTTCCCTCTTCCGGGACAGGAGTACAATGAGCAGTTCTTC. The gene calls are TRBV7-9 and TRBJ2-1, with TRBD1 matching 8 bases. This CDR3 comprises 17 residues. Germline values: CDR1 SEHNR, CDR2 FQNEAQ (reference sequence). Trimming took 3 bases from V and 4 from J; bases not matched to a gene: 11.

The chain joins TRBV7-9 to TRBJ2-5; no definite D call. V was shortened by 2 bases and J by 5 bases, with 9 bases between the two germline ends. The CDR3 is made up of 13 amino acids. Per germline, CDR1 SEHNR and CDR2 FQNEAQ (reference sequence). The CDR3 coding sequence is TGTGCCAGCAGCTTACCGGGCCTGGAGACCCAGTACTTC. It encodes CASSLPGLETQYF.

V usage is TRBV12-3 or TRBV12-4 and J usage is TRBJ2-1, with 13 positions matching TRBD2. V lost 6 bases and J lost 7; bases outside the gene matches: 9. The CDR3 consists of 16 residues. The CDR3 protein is CASRILAGGPRNEQFF. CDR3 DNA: TGTGCCAGCAGAATACTAGCGGGGGGGCCAAGGAATGAGCAGTTCTTC.

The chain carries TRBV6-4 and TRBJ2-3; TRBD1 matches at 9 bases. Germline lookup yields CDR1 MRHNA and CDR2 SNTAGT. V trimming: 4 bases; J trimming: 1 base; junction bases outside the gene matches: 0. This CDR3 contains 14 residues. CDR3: CASSGTGGTDTQYF. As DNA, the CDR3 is TGTGCCAGCAGTGGGACAGGGGGCACAGATACGCAGTATTTT.